Listed below are T cell receptor beta chains from one sample, sequenced in a study of T cells expressing NK-cell markers. TCRdb re-called the 5' RACE reads and shows each CDR3 protein once, DNA omitted. This sample contains roughly 180,000 distinct CDR3 sequences. Sequences were obtained from blood T cells: a sorted CD56 or NKG2C T cell subset, CD4+ or CD8+ T cells, or bulk PBMC T cells (not recorded which). These receptors all stem from a man aged 18-75 years in good health. The CDR3 runs from the conserved cysteine through the conserved F or W.

V: TRBV29-1
J: TRBJ2-2
CDR3: CSVEAAGYTGELFF

V: TRBV11-1
J: TRBJ2-5
CDR3: CASRPDGPGTQYF

V: TRBV2
J: TRBJ2-7
CDR3: CASSTSGVIYEQYF

V: TRBV12-3/TRBV12-4
J: TRBJ2-1
CDR3: CASSFVPSGGPYNEQFF

V: TRBV29-1
J: TRBJ2-3
CDR3: CSVDPQWDTQYF

V: TRBV6-2/TRBV6-3
J: TRBJ2-5
CDR3: CASSPHLDLETQYF

V: TRBV3-1
J: TRBJ2-7
CDR3: CASSPFTNYEQYF

V: TRBV3-1
J: TRBJ2-1
CDR3: CASSQEWGGARGEQFF

V: TRBV29-1
J: TRBJ2-7
CDR3: CSVVSGRGSSYEQYF

V: TRBV28
J: TRBJ1-2
CDR3: CASRDPGRGYGYTF

V: TRBV29-1
J: TRBJ1-1
CDR3: CSVEAPGKNTEAFF

V: TRBV5-6
J: TRBJ2-6
CDR3: CASSLGWANVLTF

V: TRBV10-3
J: TRBJ2-1
CDR3: CAISEPGTGYNEQFF

V: TRBV6-4
J: TRBJ2-6
CDR3: CASSDPTVLTGANSGANVLTF

V: TRBV12-3/TRBV12-4
J: TRBJ1-5
CDR3: CASSFLGFNQPQHF

V: TRBV13
J: TRBJ1-2
CDR3: CASSPRGQGRNYGYTF

V: TRBV6-5
J: TRBJ2-7
CDR3: CASSYGAELTYEQYF

V: TRBV7-9
J: TRBJ2-5
CDR3: CASSSRNQETQYF

V: TRBV6-2/TRBV6-3
J: TRBJ2-3
CDR3: CASSYGETVLAEDTQYF

V: TRBV28
J: TRBJ2-7
CDR3: CASTAGRGYEQYF

V: TRBV7-9
J: TRBJ2-1
CDR3: CASSSNTPGLALFEQFF

V: TRBV5-6
J: TRBJ1-1
CDR3: CASSLYVNTGYEMNTEAFF

V: TRBV6-1
J: TRBJ1-2
CDR3: CASSADQAGPYGYTF

V: TRBV7-2
J: TRBJ2-3
CDR3: CIRRPRTDTQYF

V: TRBV30
J: TRBJ2-2
CDR3: CAWSVPGEVTGELFF

V: TRBV7-9
J: TRBJ2-1
CDR3: CASSSGTASSYNEQFF

V: TRBV14
J: TRBJ2-7
CDR3: CASSQGGGIRYEQYF

V: TRBV20-1
J: TRBJ2-7
CDR3: CSAKGQSDYEQYF

V: TRBV29-1
J: TRBJ2-7
CDR3: CSVGGLAGSSSYEQYF

V: TRBV9
J: TRBJ1-6
CDR3: CASSIKGSYNSPLHF

V: TRBV5-4
J: TRBJ1-1
CDR3: CASSLGHAGGYTEAFF

V: TRBV5-6
J: TRBJ2-1
CDR3: CASSSQTSGGYNEQFF

V: TRBV5-1
J: TRBJ1-2
CDR3: CASSLDRVSGYTF

V: TRBV10-3
J: TRBJ1-2
CDR3: CAISEPTGGYTF

V: TRBV6-5
J: TRBJ2-5
CDR3: CASSYDLGAPWETQYF

V: TRBV6-2/TRBV6-3
J: TRBJ1-2
CDR3: CASSGREGYTF

V: TRBV2
J: TRBJ1-2
CDR3: CASSSPAGVNYGYTF

V: TRBV20-1
J: TRBJ2-7
CDR3: CSARDFRTGPYEQYF

V: TRBV7-8
J: TRBJ2-4
CDR3: CASSITGGPGDIQYF